This T cell receptor beta chain was observed in a study of T cells after yellow fever vaccination. TCRdb redid the calling of the 5' RACE reads with MiXCR, one entry per CDR3 protein. The sample carries some 320,000 distinct CDR3 sequences, over 4% recorded once. The length of the CDR3 is 11 residues. Germline CDR1 reads MNHEY; CDR2 reads SVGEGT. Deletions cut 6 bases from V and 3 bases from J, with 6 bases between. This clonotype has only a few counts. The TCR sequence derives from a man in his late teens or twenties who received the YFV17D yellow fever vaccine. V usage is TRBV6-2 or TRBV6-3 and J usage is TRBJ2-7; no reliable D call. The source was PBMCs, collected 5 days after the yellow fever booster vaccination. The CDR3 loop is CASSHNYEQYF. Written as DNA, the CDR3 is TGTGCCAGCAGCCACAACTACGAGCAGTACTTC.